The 21 T cell receptor beta chains in this list originate from one sample, sequenced in a study of shared clonotypes between healthy human individuals. The naive CD8 population came from CD45RO-negative cells selected for CCR7, without terminally differentiated effector memory CD45RA+ cells. Profiling relied on immunoSEQ multiplex PCR, and the TCRdb table lists in-frame clones only, not all of them. The sample records hundreds of thousands of clones, more than 85% being singletons. The specimen sequenced was naive CD8+ T cells sorted from blood. The receptors were sampled from a man aged 25 to 40 in good health.

The V gene is TRBV25-1, the J gene TRBJ2-1, with TRBD2 matching 9 bases. Germline trimming cut 2 bases from V and 0 bases from J; bases unmatched to any gene: 8. The germline gives CDR1 MGHDK, CDR2 SYGVNS. The CDR3 extends over 18 amino acids. The CDR3 loop is CASSEPRRLAASYNEQFF. The DNA for the CDR3 is TGTGCCAGCAGTGAACCTCGCCGACTAGCGGCCTCCTACAATGAGCAGTTCTTC.

Written as DNA, the CDR3 is TGTGCCAGCAGCTTGGGGGGGACAGGGACTAACTATGGCTACACCTTC. Protein product: CASSLGGTGTNYGYTF. This rearrangement joins TRBV7-8 to TRBJ1-2; 9 bases map to TRBD1. The CDR3 sequence is 16 residues long. Per the germline V gene, CDR1 is SGHVS and CDR2 is FQNEAQ. The ends lost 3 bases at V and 0 bases at J; junction bases unmatched: 5.

The rearrangement uses TRBV4-1 and TRBJ1-1; D remains unclear. V lost 1 base to trimming and J lost 6 bases, with 15 bases between them. There are 15 residues in the CDR3. CDR1 MGHRA and CDR2 YSYEKL come from the germline V gene. The CDR3 sequence is CASSQVASRIAEAFF. The DNA of the CDR3 is TGCGCCAGCAGCCAAGTAGCTAGTAGGATCGCTGAAGCTTTCTTT.

The chain employs TRBV5-4 and TRBJ2-5; D may be TRBD1 (5 bases). Looked up from germline, CDR1 is SGHNT and CDR2 is YYREEE (reference sequence). Deletions cut 3 bases from V and 0 bases from J, with 12 bases between. The CDR3 has 15 residues. The CDR3 DNA is TGTGCCAGCAGCTCCGACAGCTACTACCAAGAGACCCAGTACTTC. Protein product: CASSSDSYYQETQYF.

The CDR3 reads CASGLTTSGKNEQFF. The DNA for the CDR3 is TGTGCTAGTGGTTTAACGACTAGCGGGAAGAATGAGCAGTTCTTC. The chain uses TRBV12-5 and TRBJ2-1; 11 bases fit TRBD2. The CDR3 covers 15 residues. Germline trimming cut 3 bases from V and 7 bases from J; bases unmatched to any gene: 5. Germline CDR1 and CDR2: LGHNT and FRNRAP.

CDR3 DNA: TGTGCCAGTAGTATTGGGGCCCTGAATGAAGATACGCAGTATTTT. It yields the protein CASSIGALNEDTQYF. V gene TRBV19 combines with J gene TRBJ2-3; a possible D gene is TRBD1 (5 bases). The CDR3 extends over 15 amino acids. V lost 3 bases, J lost 5 bases, and 15 bases lay in between. CDR1 is LNHDA, CDR2 SQIVND, per germline (reference sequence).

This clone was found once. The genes are TRBV27 and TRBJ2-7; D is uncertain. The length of the CDR3 is 12 residues. Germline CDR1 is MNHEY and CDR2 is SMNVEV (reference sequence). V was cut by 2 bases and J by 6 bases, with 8 bases left in between. The CDR3 DNA is TGTGCCAGCAGTTTAATGGGTTCCGAGCAGTACTTC. Encoded protein: CASSLMGSEQYF.

The rearrangement links TRBV7-6 to TRBJ1-1, with 8 positions matching TRBD1. CDR3 length equals 15 residues. J lost 5 bases, V lost 5 bases, and 10 bases had no gene match. Germline V gene data show CDR1 as SGHVS and CDR2 as FNYEAQ. This CDR3 reads CASSAAGGPGTEAFF. CDR3 in DNA: TGTGCCAGCAGCGCCGCAGGGGGCCCGGGGACTGAAGCTTTCTTT.

The rearrangement joins TRBV7-9 to TRBJ2-3; TRBD2 matches 8 bases. The CDR3 has 15 residues. CDR1 is SEHNR and CDR2 is FQNEAQ in the germline V gene (reference sequence). V shed 5 bases and J 6 bases; nucleotides not matched to a gene: 10. The CDR3 DNA reads as TGTGCCAGCAGCGCGACTAGCGCCCGTCTCGATACGCAGTATTTT. It specifies CASSATSARLDTQYF.

This clone was detected only a few times. The chain combines TRBV7-9 with TRBJ1-2, with unresolved D. This CDR3 contains 14 residues. CDR1 and CDR2 (germline): SEHNR, FQNEAQ (reference sequence). V shed 0 bases and J shed 3 bases, with 8 bases lying between them. The CDR3 DNA is TGTGCCAGCAGCTTAGCCCCGCTGGACTATGGCTACACCTTC. As protein: CASSLAPLDYGYTF.

The V gene is TRBV7-9, the J gene TRBJ2-1; 13 bases are shared with TRBD2. The V gene end was trimmed by 4 bases and the J gene end by 0 bases; junction bases not matched to a gene: 6. This CDR3 is 18 amino acids long. Germline-derived CDR1 and CDR2 are SEHNR and FQNEAQ (reference sequence). For the CDR3, the DNA is TGTGCCAGCAGCTCGACTAGCGGGAGGACGAGCTCCTACAATGAGCAGTTCTTC. It codes for CASSSTSGRTSSYNEQFF.

The V gene is TRBV27, the J gene TRBJ2-1; D tentatively reads TRBD1 or TRBD2 (6 bases each). V was cut by 6 bases and J by 2 bases, with 14 bases left in between. Germline values: CDR1 MNHEY, CDR2 SMNVEV (reference sequence). The CDR3 is made up of 15 amino acids. The CDR3 DNA is TGTGCCAGCAGAGGGGGACTGACGGCCTACAATGAGCAGTTCTTC. Encoded protein: CASRGGLTAYNEQFF.

This chain links TRBV20-1 with TRBJ2-1; D may correspond to TRBD1 or TRBD2 (5 bases each). This CDR3 contains 11 residues. Germline V gives CDR1 DFQATT, CDR2 SNEGSKA (reference sequence). CDR3 nucleotide sequence: TGCGGGGGAGTGTGGGGCAATGAGCAGTTCTTC. Amino acid sequence: CGGVWGNEQFF.

This sequence joins TRBV29-1 and TRBJ2-7; 7 bases align to TRBD1. The V gene end was trimmed by 3 bases and the J gene end by 4 bases; junction bases not matched to a gene: 6. Germline CDR1 reads SQVTM; CDR2 reads ANQGSEA. The CDR3 consists of 13 residues. The CDR3 sequence is CSVDTGARYEQYF. CDR3 bases: TGCAGCGTTGACACAGGGGCCCGTTACGAGCAGTACTTC.

The J gene is TRBJ2-7, the V gene TRBV7-6, with 7 bases matching TRBD1. The CDR3 extends over 15 amino acids. The germline gives CDR1 SGHVS, CDR2 FNYEAQ. The ends lost 5 bases at V and 4 bases at J; junction bases unmatched: 11. CDR3 DNA: TGTGCCAGCAGCGGCCGACAGGGCCCCTCTTACGAGCAGTACTTC. Its translation: CASSGRQGPSYEQYF.

V and J are TRBV9 and TRBJ2-4, with D unclear. The CDR3 is 14 amino acids. Germline loops: CDR1 SGDLS, CDR2 YYNGEE. Between the trimmed V and J ends, which lost 4 bases and 5 bases, there was a span of 13 bases. In DNA form, the CDR3 reads TGTGCCAGCAGCCCAGAGGCCCACGAAAACATTCAGTACTTC. Protein sequence: CASSPEAHENIQYF.

Details on this clone: In the same sample, other DNA sequences code for this CDR3. The J gene is TRBJ2-1, the V gene TRBV27; D assignment may be TRBD1 or TRBD2 (5 bases each). This CDR3 spans 14 amino acids. Trimming stripped 6 bases from V and 2 bases from J, with 11 bases between. The germline CDR1 and CDR2 sequences are MNHEY and SMNVEV (reference sequence). CDR3 loop: CASSLRDPYNEQFF. CDR3 sequence (DNA): TGTGCCAGCAGCCTCCGGGACCCCTACAATGAGCAGTTCTTC.

V usage is TRBV5-3 and J usage is TRBJ1-2; the D is unclear. TRBV5-3 is an ORF, with its function uncertain. CDR3 length: 15 residues. Trimming pared 8 bases from V and 4 bases from J, leaving 21 bases between. The CDR3 nucleotides are TGTGCCAGCAGCCTGAGACGGGAGATGATCTATGGCTACACCTTC. The encoded protein is CASSLRREMIYGYTF.

This chain links TRBV2 with TRBJ2-3; 10 positions agree with TRBD2. Unmatched junction bases numbered 14, after V lost 7 bases and J lost 4 bases. The CDR3 is 17 residues long. Germline CDR1 SNHLY, CDR2 FYNNEI. This chain's CDR3 is CASTGLAELHTADTQYF. The CDR3 DNA is TGTGCCAGCACCGGACTAGCGGAACTCCACACTGCAGATACGCAGTATTTT.

This clone was found a few times. This chain uses TRBV5-1 with TRBJ2-7; D is ambiguous. Looked up from germline, CDR1 is SGHRS and CDR2 is YFSETQ. V lost 0 bases to trimming and J lost 5 bases, with 9 bases between them. The CDR3 has 13 residues. The chain's CDR3 is CASSLAGFHEQYF. The DNA of the CDR3 is TGCGCCAGCAGCTTGGCGGGTTTCCACGAGCAGTACTTC. Together with reference TRBV5-1 and TRBJ2-7, the CDR3 gives the full variable domain: KAGVTQTPRYLIKTRGQQVTLSCSPISGHRSVSWYQQTPGQGLQFLFEYFSETQRNKGNFPGRFSGRQFSNSRSEMNVSTLELGDSALYLCASSLAGFHEQYFGPGTRLTVT.

The rearrangement links TRBV4-2 to TRBJ2-2, with TRBD2 matching over 14 bases. CDR3 size: 20 residues. V was pared by 3 bases and J by 5 bases, with 14 bases of the junction left unmatched. Germline V gene data show CDR1 as LGHNA and CDR2 as YNFKEQ. CDR3 loop: CASSQETYGTSGSLTGELFF. The CDR3 DNA follows: TGTGCCAGCAGCCAGGAAACCTATGGGACTAGCGGGAGTTTAACCGGGGAGCTGTTTTTT.